The 13 T cell receptor beta chains below all came from one sample that was sequenced in a study of graft-versus-host responses after intestinal transplantation. Which antigens these TCRs recognize remains unknown. Measured with immunoSEQ multiplex PCR; TCRdb has only the in-frame clones, and not every one. The data show some 90,000 clones, with around 83% seen just once and 0.8% to 0.9% held by the top ten. The sample was unstimulated CD4+ T cells sorted from spleen or lymph node cells, taken before intestinal transplant. Receptor source: a human donor who received an intestinal transplant.

A word on this clone: This same CDR3 is encoded by further DNA sequences in the sample. The chain combines TRBV2 with TRBJ1-4, with 10 nucleotides matching TRBD1. V lost 6 bases, J lost 1 base, and 2 bases stayed unmatched. The CDR3 is 15 residues long. The germline CDR1 and CDR2 sequences are SNHLY and FYNNEI. The CDR3 DNA reads TGTGCCAGCAGCCGGACAGGGGGAACTAATGAAAAACTGTTTTTT. As protein: CASSRTGGTNEKLFF.

The rearrangement uses TRBV10-3 and TRBJ2-1; 10 nucleotides match TRBD2. V lost 10 bases and J lost 4; bases outside the gene matches: 4. Germline V CDR1 and CDR2: ENHRY, SYGVKD. This CDR3 is 13 amino acids long. This CDR3 reads CASLAGEYNEQFF. DNA for the CDR3: TGTGCCAGCCTAGCGGGGGAGTACAATGAGCAGTTCTTC.

The rearrangement uses TRBV6-5 and TRBJ2-5; D is perhaps TRBD2 (7 bases). CDR3 length: 13 residues. Germline lookup yields CDR1 MNHEY and CDR2 SVGAGI. V was trimmed by 7 bases and J by 5 bases, leaving 14 bases between them. The CDR3 nucleotides read TGTGCCAGCAAAGGGGGGAGGGGTGAGACCCAGTACTTC. Translation gives CASKGGRGETQYF.

The table lists this clone with a count of one. Other DNA sequences from this sample encode an identical CDR3 as well. V usage is TRBV9 and J usage is TRBJ2-5; D is undetermined. The ends were cut back, 0 bases at V and 2 bases at J, with 8 bases in the middle. The CDR3 contains 14 residues. Germline CDR1 and CDR2: SGDLS and YYNGEE. The chain's CDR3 is CASSVGGQQETQYF. The DNA for the CDR3 is TGTGCCAGCAGCGTAGGTGGGCAGCAAGAGACCCAGTACTTC.

This chain links TRBV5-1 with TRBJ2-1, with TRBD2 matching over 8 bases. Germline loops: CDR1 SGHRS, CDR2 YFSETQ. J gave up 7 bases and V 1 base, and 10 bases lay outside the gene matches. This CDR3 contains 16 residues. Here the CDR3 DNA reads TGCGCCAGCAGCTTGCTACCGGGACTAGTAATTAATGAGCAGTTCTTC. Translated: CASSLLPGLVINEQFF. The full variable domain, rest sourced from reference TRBV5-1 and TRBJ2-1, is KAGVTQTPRYLIKTRGQQVTLSCSPISGHRSVSWYQQTPGQGLQFLFEYFSETQRNKGNFPGRFSGRQFSNSRSEMNVSTLELGDSALYLCASSLLPGLVINEQFFGPGTRLTVL.

The chain carries TRBV29-1 and TRBJ1-5; D might be TRBD1 (6 bases). V lost 6 bases and J 6 bases, leaving 21 bases between the germline ends. The germline V gene has CDR1 SQVTM and CDR2 ANQGSEA. This CDR3 spans 15 amino acids. The CDR3 is CSVAGQTEVTQPQHF. CDR3 DNA: TGCAGCGTGGCTGGACAGACCGAGGTGACTCAGCCCCAGCATTTT.

The V and J genes are TRBV19 and TRBJ1-5; 7 nucleotides match TRBD1. CDR1 and CDR2 from the germline V gene are LNHDA and SQIVND (reference sequence). V trimming: 3 bases; J trimming: 4 bases; junction bases outside the gene matches: 9. The CDR3 runs to 16 residues. The CDR3 sequence: CASSIWQGGDNQPQHF. The DNA of the CDR3 is TGTGCCAGTAGTATTTGGCAGGGGGGCGATAATCAGCCCCAGCATTTT. Variable domain in full (rest from reference TRBV19 and TRBJ1-5): DGGITQSPKYLFRKEGQNVTLSCEQNLNHDAMYWYRQDPGQGLRLIYYSQIVNDFQKGDIAEGYSVSREKKESFPLTVTSAQKNPTAFYLCASSIWQGGDNQPQHFGDGTRLSIL.

V is TRBV28 and J is TRBJ1-5; 7 nucleotides agree with TRBD1. CDR1 is MDHEN, CDR2 SYDVKM, per germline. CDR3 length: 13 residues. Trimming cost V 6 bases and J 15 bases; bases outside gene matches: 14. CDR3 DNA: TGTGCCAGCAGCCCGACAGGGTGGGCCCGAGGGCATTTT. Encoded protein: CASSPTGWARGHF.

The V and J genes are TRBV4-1 and TRBJ2-1; 11 bases align to TRBD2. Losses at the gene ends were 6 bases for V and 6 bases for J; bases not matched to a gene: 7. This CDR3 is 15 amino acids long. Germline V gene data show CDR1 as MGHRA and CDR2 as YSYEKL. The CDR3 reads CASSLLAGAGNEQFF. In DNA, the CDR3 is TGCGCCAGCAGTCTACTAGCGGGAGCAGGCAATGAGCAGTTCTTC.

V and J are TRBV5-1 and TRBJ2-3, with TRBD2 identical over 13 bases. CDR1 SGHRS and CDR2 YFSETQ come from the germline V gene. V was clipped by 4 bases and J by 1 base; unmatched bases: 12. This CDR3 is built from 19 residues. CDR3 amino acids: CASSRLAGGISSRTDTQYF. The CDR3 DNA is TGCGCCAGCAGCCGACTAGCGGGAGGCATCTCCTCTCGCACAGATACGCAGTATTTT.

The chain recombines TRBV7-9 with TRBJ2-5; weak D call: TRBD1 (6 bases). CDR1 and CDR2 from the germline V gene are SEHNR and FQNEAQ (reference sequence). Trimming took off 4 bases at V and 3 bases at J, with 21 bases between the two ends. The CDR3 consists of 17 residues. The CDR3 spells CASSSPFQLGAEETQYF. The CDR3 DNA is TGTGCCAGCAGCTCCCCGTTCCAGCTGGGGGCCGAAGAGACCCAGTACTTC.

The chain employs TRBV11-2 and TRBJ1-5, with D possibly TRBD1 on 5 matching bases. V lost 5 bases and J 6 bases, leaving 11 bases between the germline ends. The CDR3 sequence is 13 residues long. The germline V gene has CDR1 SGHAT and CDR2 FQNNGV. CDR3 region: CASSGQGGQPQHF. DNA of the CDR3: TGTGCCAGCAGCGGTCAGGGTGGTCAGCCCCAGCATTTT.

The DNA for the CDR3 is TGTGCCAGCAGCTTAGTACCCCCGGGGAGGTTCTTC. Translation: CASSLVPPGRFF. This chain links TRBV7-2 with TRBJ2-1, with a weak D call TRBD2 (5 bases). The germline V and J ends were trimmed by 1 base and 15 bases, with 13 bases remaining between them. Germline V lookup: CDR1 SGHTA, CDR2 FQGNSA. This CDR3 contains 12 residues. Drawing the rest from reference TRBV7-2 and TRBJ2-1, the complete variable domain is GAGVSQSPSNKVTEKGKDVELRCDPISGHTALYWYRQSLGQGLEFLIYFQGNSAPDKSGLPSDRFSAERTGGSVSTLTIQRTQQEDSAVYLCASSLVPPGRFFGPGTRLTVL.